One and the same sample provided the 17 T cell receptor beta chains below, sequenced in a study of blood T cell repertoires in COVID-19. TCRdb keeps only in-frame clones here, not all; method: immunoSEQ multiplex PCR. The top ten clones hold roughly 3% of a sample with about 260,000 clones, about 90% of them seen once. The sample was PBMCs or T cells enriched from blood (not recorded which). The receptors were sampled from a woman in her thirties or forties who had been exposed to COVID-19.

The rearrangement uses TRBV29-1 and TRBJ2-7, with D tentatively TRBD2 (6 bases). The V and J ends lost 5 bases and 0 bases respectively, with 11 bases between them. CDR1 SQVTM and CDR2 ANQGSEA come from the germline V gene. The CDR3 is 13 residues long. The CDR3 sequence is CSVLAESSYEQYV. CDR3 nucleotides: TGCAGCGTTTTAGCGGAGAGCTCCTACGAGCAGTACGTC.

There are a few counts of this clone. The chain recombines TRBV7-2 with TRBJ2-7; the D gene is possibly TRBD1 (5 bases). Germline CDR1 reads SGHTA; CDR2 reads FQGNSA. This CDR3 has 13 amino acids. Between the trimmed V and J ends, which lost 5 bases and 7 bases, there was a span of 15 bases. CDR3 nucleotides: TGTGCCAGCAGCCCTGGCCCAGGGAATGAGCAGTACGTC. Its protein product is CASSPGPGNEQYV.

This chain connects TRBV7-2 to TRBJ2-1, with D tentatively TRBD2 (6 bases). This CDR3 comprises 15 residues. Between the trimmed V and J ends, which lost 5 bases and 0 bases, there was a span of 11 bases. From germline, CDR1 is SGHTA and CDR2 FQGNSA. The CDR3 coding sequence is TGTGCCAGCAGCCGGGACTCGAGCTCCTACAATGAGCAGTTCTTC. The encoded protein is CASSRDSSSYNEQFF. The full variable domain, rest sourced from reference TRBV7-2 and TRBJ2-1, is GAGVSQSPSNKVTEKGKDVELRCDPISGHTALYWYRQSLGQGLEFLIYFQGNSAPDKSGLPSDRFSAERTGGSVSTLTIQRTQQEDSAVYLCASSRDSSSYNEQFFGPGTRLTVL.

This rearrangement joins TRBV7-2 to TRBJ1-2; possible D gene TRBD1, 5 bases. Germline V lookup: CDR1 SGHTA, CDR2 FQGNSA. The V end was cut by 3 bases, the J end by 4 bases, with 9 bases between. The CDR3 runs 13 residues. This chain's CDR3 is CASSFGGLYGYTF. CDR3 nucleotide sequence: TGTGCCAGCAGCTTCGGGGGACTCTATGGCTACACCTTC.

The J gene is TRBJ2-3, the V gene TRBV9; a possible D gene is TRBD2 (6 bases). This CDR3 comprises 15 residues. Trimming left V 0 bases short and J 1 base short, with 9 bases between. Germline V gene sequence: CDR1 SGDLS, CDR2 YYNGEE. CDR3 region: CASSVGGVGTDTQYF. The CDR3, as DNA: TGTGCCAGCAGCGTAGGCGGGGTGGGCACAGATACGCAGTATTTT.

V is TRBV10-3 and J is TRBJ1-1; 7 bases are a match to TRBD1. After removal of 6 bases from V and 0 bases from J, the junction contained 7 bases not matched to a gene. Germline assignment: CDR1 ENHRY and CDR2 SYGVKD. This CDR3 has 15 amino acids. In DNA form, the CDR3 reads TGTGCCATCAGCCCCCGGGACAGAATGAACACTGAAGCTTTCTTT. Its protein product is CAISPRDRMNTEAFF.

The chain combines TRBV28 with TRBJ1-4; D gene ambiguous. The CDR3 is 15 amino acids. Germline V gives CDR1 MDHEN, CDR2 SYDVKM. Between the trimmed V and J ends, which lost 5 bases and 5 bases, there was a span of 15 bases. CDR3 loop: CASSPVTWINEKLFF. In DNA form, the CDR3 reads TGTGCCAGCAGTCCGGTGACATGGATAAATGAAAAACTGTTTTTT.

The chain employs TRBV7-9 and TRBJ1-4; D is undetermined. The germline V gene encodes CDR1 SEHNR and CDR2 FQNEAQ (reference sequence). The V gene lost 5 bases and the J gene lost 5 bases, with 18 bases spanning the gap. The CDR3 loop spans 16 amino acids. CDR3 nucleotide sequence: TGTGCCAGCAGCATCCCCCGGCCAGGAACGAATGAAAAACTGTTTTTT. Amino acids: CASSIPRPGTNEKLFF.

This clone was seen a single time. The V call is TRBV7-8, the J call TRBJ1-5; TRBD1 might be the D (5 bases). The CDR3 contains 17 residues. The germline V and J ends were trimmed by 6 bases and 6 bases, with 24 bases remaining between them. Germline CDR1 is SGHVS and CDR2 is FQNEAQ. The CDR3 sequence: CASSYHRSFQRGQPQHF. The CDR3 DNA sequence: TGTGCCAGCAGTTACCACCGGTCATTTCAAAGGGGTCAGCCCCAGCATTTT. Full variable domain (rest looked up from reference TRBV7-8 and TRBJ1-5): GAGVSQSPRYKVAKRGQDVALRCDPISGHVSLFWYQQALGQGPEFLTYFQNEAQLDKSGLPSDRFFAERPEGSVSTLKIQRTQQEDSAVYLCASSYHRSFQRGQPQHFGDGTRLSIL.

V and J are TRBV5-5 and TRBJ2-1, with 12 bases fitting TRBD2. V shed 1 base, J shed 4 bases, and the junction held 9 bases outside the gene matches. Germline assignment: CDR1 SGHKS and CDR2 YYEKEE (reference sequence). This CDR3 comprises 18 residues. The CDR3 sequence: CASSLLLAGGIGYNEQFF. The DNA for the CDR3 is TGTGCCAGCAGCTTGCTTCTAGCGGGGGGGATAGGATACAATGAGCAGTTCTTC. Based on the CDR3 plus reference TRBV5-5 and TRBJ2-1, the full variable domain is DAGVTQSPTHLIKTRGQQVTLRCSPISGHKSVSWYQQVLGQGPQFIFQYYEKEERGRGNFPDRFSARQFPNYSSELNVNALLLGDSALYLCASSLLLAGGIGYNEQFFGPGTRLTVL.

V gene TRBV28 combines with J gene TRBJ2-1; D possibly corresponds to TRBD1 (6 bases). There are 18 residues in the CDR3. Germline loops: CDR1 MDHEN, CDR2 SYDVKM. Trimming stripped 6 bases from V and 2 bases from J, with 23 bases between. CDR3 coding DNA: TGTGCCAGCAGGACGAATCCGGGACACGGAAGGACCTACAATGAGCAGTTCTTC. The encoded protein is CASRTNPGHGRTYNEQFF. The full variable domain, completed using reference TRBV28 and TRBJ2-1, is DVKVTQSSRYLVKRTGEKVFLECVQDMDHENMFWYRQDPGLGLRLIYFSYDVKMKEKGDIPEGYSVSREKKERFSLILESASTNQTSMYLCASRTNPGHGRTYNEQFFGPGTRLTVL.

About this clone itself: One end of the junction varies from germline; a read error may be responsible. The V gene is TRBV5-1, the J gene TRBJ2-5, with 7 bases lining up with TRBD1. The CDR3 contains 16 residues. CDR1 is SGHRS, CDR2 YFSETQ, per germline. Written as DNA, the CDR3 is TGTGCCAGCAGCCAAGGGGACAGACTGTACCAAGAGACCCAGTACTTC. It translates to CASSQGDRLYQETQYF.

J is TRBJ1-2 and V is TRBV7-3; a weak D match, TRBD1 (5 bases). V lost 4 bases and J lost 5, with 17 bases in between. Germline CDR1 reads SGHTA; CDR2 reads FQGTGA. This CDR3 has 15 residues. The CDR3 bases are TGTGCCAGCAGCTCCGGCAGGGAGGCCTCATATGGCTACACCTTC. Amino acids: CASSSGREASYGYTF.

V usage is TRBV4-3 and J usage is TRBJ1-1; D gene unclear. The CDR3 is made up of 17 amino acids. Per the germline V gene, CDR1 is LGHNA and CDR2 is YSLEER. V lost 1 base and J lost 6, with 21 bases in between. In DNA, the CDR3 is TGCGCCAGCAGCCAAGTATGGACTCTCACCGCAGCATCTGAAGCTTTCTTT. The encoded protein is CASSQVWTLTAASEAFF.

The chain combines TRBV25-1 with TRBJ1-4, with D maybe TRBD1 (6 bases). The ends were cut back, 0 bases at V and 8 bases at J, with 13 bases in the middle. The CDR3 contains 15 residues. From germline, CDR1 is MGHDK and CDR2 SYGVNS. Here the CDR3 reads CASSEYGGGGEKLFF. The CDR3 DNA follows: TGTGCCAGCAGTGAATATGGCGGGGGCGGGGAAAAACTGTTTTTT.

The V and J genes are TRBV20-1 and TRBJ2-3, with 9 bases that match TRBD1. V was pared by 3 bases and J by 2 bases, with 12 bases of the junction left unmatched. Germline CDR1 is DFQATT and CDR2 is SNEGSKA (reference sequence). This CDR3 is built from 17 residues. Here the CDR3 reads CSASGTGSSFNTDTQYF. The CDR3 bases are TGCAGTGCTAGTGGGACAGGGAGTAGCTTTAACACAGATACGCAGTATTTT.

The genes are TRBV27 and TRBJ2-1, with 13 bases lining up with TRBD2. This CDR3 region has 15 residues. From germline, CDR1 is MNHEY and CDR2 SMNVEV (reference sequence). J gave up 7 bases and V 5 bases, and 5 bases lay outside the gene matches. CDR3 loop: CASSQLAGGLNEQFF. The CDR3 nucleotides read TGTGCCAGCAGTCAACTAGCGGGGGGGCTTAATGAGCAGTTCTTC.